A selection of T cell receptor beta chains follows, all from one sample in a study of radiotherapy plus CTLA-4 blockade in lung cancer. Here immunoSEQ multiplex PCR was the method, and the copy in TCRdb shows in-frame clones only, minus some. The sample consists of approximately 75,000 clones, around 82% of them appearing once. Specimen: peripheral blood, collected from a patient treated with radiotherapy plus ipilimumab. Receptors originate from a human donor with non-small cell lung cancer who had a complete response to radiotherapy plus ipilimumab. Each CDR3 is given with its conserved first and last residue. The D gene is left open where the match is weak. Some rows have no size entry. The others give once, few or many, or a class for an expanded clone.

D gene	clone size	V gene	J gene	CDR3 protein	CDR3 DNA
.	few	TRBV19	TRBJ1-3	CASSIGVTGNTIYF	TGTGCCAGTAGTATCGGGGTTACTGGAAACACCATATATTTT
TRBD2	.	TRBV18	TRBJ2-3	CASRASGRTDTQYF	TGTGCCAGCCGCGCTAGCGGGAGGACAGATACGCAGTATTTT
TRBD2	.	TRBV5-3	TRBJ2-5	CARSFPAAGTSGSRETQYF	TGTGCCAGAAGCTTCCCCGCCGCCGGGACTAGCGGGAGTCGGGAGACCCAGTACTTC
TRBD1	.	TRBV10-3	TRBJ2-6	CAINNRTGGANVLTF	TGTGCCATCAATAATAGGACAGGTGGGGCCAACGTCCTGACTTTC
TRBD2	.	TRBV30	TRBJ2-3	CAWSSGGVAERGDTQYF	TGTGCCTGGAGTTCGGGAGGGGTGGCGGAGAGAGGAGATACGCAGTATTTT
.	.	TRBV6-5	TRBJ1-2	CASRRTVGNYGYTF	TGTGCCAGCAGACGAACCGTAGGTAACTATGGCTACACCTTC
.	once	TRBV19	TRBJ2-1	CASGDEQFF	TGTGCCAGTGGGGATGAGCAGTTCTTC
.	few	TRBV7-8	TRBJ1-5	CASSTSGGTHNQPQHF	TGTGCCAGCAGCACAAGCGGAGGGACACACAATCAGCCCCAGCATTTT
.	.	TRBV15	TRBJ2-6	CATSRPGTRGVAGANVLTF	TGTGCCACCAGCAGACCAGGGACGAGGGGAGTAGCTGGGGCCAACGTCCTGACTTTC
.	.	TRBV4-1	TRBJ2-1	CASSLLGGGDYNEQFF	TGCGCCAGCAGCCTTCTAGGGGGAGGTGACTACAATGAGCAGTTCTTC
.	.	TRBV7-9	TRBJ1-2	CASSLVGVNYGYTF	TGTGCCAGCAGCTTAGTGGGGGTTAACTATGGCTACACCTTC
TRBD2	.	TRBV5-4	TRBJ2-1	CASSFGSGGNNEQFF	TGTGCCAGCAGCTTCGGTAGCGGGGGAAACAATGAGCAGTTCTTC
TRBD1	.	TRBV18	TRBJ1-3	CASSPPGTGSGNTIYF	TGTGCCAGCTCACCACCGGGGACAGGGTCTGGAAACACCATATATTTT
.	.	TRBV13	TRBJ1-6	CASSLRRGYNNSPLHF	TGTGCCAGCAGCTTAAGAAGGGGGTATAATAATTCACCCCTCCACTTT
.	.	TRBV6-1	TRBJ1-3	CASSEWSGRPSSSGNTIYF	TGTGCCAGCAGTGAATGGTCGGGACGGCCATCTAGCTCTGGAAACACCATATATTTT
.	.	TRBV2	TRBJ2-1	CASTIQNYEQFF	TGTGCCAGCACCATCCAGAACTATGAGCAGTTCTTC
TRBD1	few	TRBV4-3	TRBJ1-6	CASSQGNRTGVNSPLHF	TGCGCCAGCAGCCAAGGAAACCGGACAGGGGTTAATTCACCCCTCCACTTT
TRBD1	.	TRBV4-3	TRBJ1-4	CASSPGTGYNEKLFF	TGCGCCAGCAGCCCGGGGACAGGTTATAATGAAAAACTGTTTTTT
.	.	TRBV2	TRBJ1-1	CASSGRQNTEAFF	TGTGCCAGCAGTGGCCGACAGAACACTGAAGCTTTCTTT
TRBD1	.	TRBV7-2	TRBJ1-4	CASSLPGQGEEKLFF	TGTGCCAGCAGCCTCCCCGGACAGGGGGAGGAAAAACTGTTTTTT
.	.	TRBV5-6	TRBJ1-1	CASSWVYGLNTEAFF	TGTGCCAGCAGCTGGGTATACGGATTGAACACTGAAGCTTTCTTT
TRBD2	.	TRBV4-1	TRBJ2-1	CASSLRTSGISYNEQFF	TGCGCCAGCAGCCTCAGGACTAGCGGGATCTCCTACAATGAGCAGTTCTTC
.	.	TRBV20-1	TRBJ2-7	CSARGPYEQYF	TGCAGTGCTAGAGGACCCTACGAGCAGTACTTC
TRBD1	.	TRBV5-5	TRBJ1-2	CASSLIAGGTYGYTF	TGTGCCAGCAGCCTGATCGCAGGGGGGACCTATGGCTACACCTTC
TRBD2	.	TRBV5-4	TRBJ2-5	CASSGGGAGGQETQYF	TGTGCCAGCAGCGGCGGGGGAGCGGGGGGGCAAGAGACCCAGTACTTC
.	.	TRBV7-2	TRBJ1-1	CASSLPGPEAFF	TGTGCCAGCAGCTTACCGGGACCTGAAGCTTTCTTT
.	.	TRBV2	TRBJ1-4	CASSGYNEKLFF	TGTGCCAGCAGTGGGTATAATGAAAAACTGTTTTTT
.	.	TRBV21-1	TRBJ1-5	CASSHRDRGFSNQPQHF	TGTGCCAGCAGCCACCGGGACAGGGGATTTAGCAATCAGCCCCAGCATTTT
.	.	TRBV18	TRBJ1-5	CASSLEGYQPQHF	TGTGCCAGCTCCCTCGAGGGTTATCAGCCCCAGCATTTT
.	.	TRBV2	TRBJ2-1	CASTSGTDSNEQFF	TGTGCCAGCACATCCGGGACGGACAGTAATGAGCAGTTCTTC
.	.	TRBV27	TRBJ2-1	CASSPLGSSYNEQFF	TGTGCCAGCAGCCCCTTAGGGAGCTCCTACAATGAGCAGTTCTTC
TRBD1	.	TRBV9	TRBJ2-6	CASSVGDRPLRSGANVLTF	TGTGCCAGCAGCGTTGGGGACAGACCCCTTCGTTCTGGGGCCAACGTCCTGACTTTC
.	.	TRBV14	TRBJ1-4	CASSRTEGPRANEKLFF	TGTGCCAGCAGCCGAACGGAGGGGCCACGAGCTAATGAAAAACTGTTTTTT
TRBD2	.	TRBV7-8	TRBJ2-5	CASSLGLAGETQYF	TGTGCCAGCAGCTTAGGACTAGCGGGGGAGACCCAGTACTTC
.	medium-sized	TRBV7-2	TRBJ1-2	CASSIGSGYTF	TGTGCCAGCAGCATAGGATCTGGCTACACCTTC
.	.	TRBV30	TRBJ1-6	CAWSTISGDSPLHF	TGTGCCTGGAGTACAATTTCAGGGGATTCACCCCTCCACTTT
.	.	TRBV7-2	TRBJ2-1	CASSLEGVIYNEQFF	TGTGCCAGCAGCTTAGAGGGGGTTATCTACAATGAGCAGTTCTTC
.	once	TRBV2	TRBJ1-5	CASSESGARQPQHF	TGTGCCAGCAGTGAATCTGGAGCTCGTCAGCCCCAGCATTTT
.	few	TRBV7-2	TRBJ1-2	CASSPAGANYGYTF	TGTGCCAGCAGTCCGGCGGGGGCAAACTATGGCTACACCTTC
TRBD2	.	TRBV27	TRBJ2-7	CASRGGGTYEQYF	TGTGCCAGCAGGGGCGGGGGGACTTACGAGCAGTACTTC
TRBD1	.	TRBV9	TRBJ2-7	CASSVEGDSSSYEQYF	TGTGCCAGCAGCGTAGAGGGGGACAGCAGCTCCTACGAGCAGTACTTC
.	.	TRBV5-1	TRBJ1-1	CASTSQGSMNEAFF	TGCGCCAGCACCTCACAGGGTTCGATGAATGAAGCTTTCTTT
.	once	TRBV6-5	TRBJ2-3	CASSSPRGGRTDTQYF	TGTGCCAGCAGTTCCCCGCGGGGCGGGCGCACAGATACGCAGTATTTT
TRBD1	.	TRBV19	TRBJ2-3	CASSWGQRGLFTDTQYF	TGTGCCAGTAGTTGGGGACAGCGTGGACTTTTCACAGATACGCAGTATTTT
.	.	TRBV18	TRBJ2-1	CASSLTPTLGEQFF	TGTGCCAGCTCACTCACCCCGACTCTCGGGGAGCAGTTCTTC
.	.	TRBV29-1	TRBJ2-3	CSVFRENADTQYF	TGCAGCGTTTTCCGGGAGAACGCAGATACGCAGTATTTT
TRBD2	.	TRBV6-5	TRBJ2-7	CASSYGSGTSGLEQYF	TGTGCCAGCAGTTATGGCTCAGGGACTAGCGGGCTCGAGCAGTACTTC
.	.	TRBV6-6	TRBJ1-5	CASSPLGWESNQPQHF	TGTGCCAGCAGCCCACTTGGCTGGGAAAGCAATCAGCCCCAGCATTTT
.	.	TRBV4-3	TRBJ2-1	CASSAQAGAYNEQFF	TGCGCCAGCAGCGCTCAGGCAGGGGCATACAATGAGCAGTTCTTC
.	few	TRBV27	TRBJ2-6	CASSQAGANVLTF	TGTGCCAGCAGTCAGGCTGGGGCCAACGTCCTGACTTTC
TRBD2	.	TRBV27	TRBJ2-1	CASSNRGLAWNEQFF	TGTGCCAGCAGTAACAGGGGACTAGCGTGGAATGAGCAGTTCTTC
.	once	TRBV6-1	TRBJ1-4	CASSDRFGRYEKLFF	TGTGCCAGCAGTGACAGGTTCGGGCGATACGAAAAACTGTTTTTT